This T cell receptor (beta chain) was captured in a study of cytomegalovirus exposure and HLA in healthy donors. It was with 60 Vbeta and 13 Jbeta primers that the PCR ran. Clones were sequenced by immunoSEQ multiplex PCR, and TCRdb holds only the in-frame ones, with some missing. The table includes 120,000 or so clones, around two thirds detected once. Per germline, CDR1 SGHVS and CDR2 FQNEAQ. The CDR3 runs 12 residues. Trimming pared 8 bases from V and 1 base from J, leaving 9 bases between. The receptor was isolated from a woman aged 40 to 49 in good health and CMV-seropositive. This chain links TRBV7-8 with TRBJ2-7; D unclear. Sequenced material: PBMCs. CDR3 coding DNA: TGTGCCAGCGCTGGCCGATCCTACGAGCAGTACTTC. It specifies CASAGRSYEQYF.